The rows below give T cell receptor beta chains drawn from one sample of a study of T cell repertoires in cytomegalovirus infection. TCRdb called the reads again in MiXCR, with one record for every CDR3 protein. Of hundreds of thousands of distinct CDR3 sequences listed, approximately 18% were seen once; the top ten hold 8.7%. Sequenced material: PBMCs. The receptor set was obtained from a human donor in good health (CMV status not recorded). Some clones in this sample may be carry-over from other donors' samples. CDR3s include the opening cysteine and the closing phenylalanine or tryptophan. Each record gives: J gene, V gene, CDR3 protein.

j_gene: TRBJ2-1; v_gene: TRBV20-1; CDR3aa: CSASGNYNEQFF
j_gene: TRBJ1-1; v_gene: TRBV11-2; CDR3aa: CASSFWQGPRKNTEAFF
j_gene: TRBJ2-5; v_gene: TRBV6-2/TRBV6-3; CDR3aa: CASSYSRIQQETQYF
j_gene: TRBJ1-4; v_gene: TRBV20-1; CDR3aa: CSALTRDGEKLFF
j_gene: TRBJ2-3; v_gene: TRBV5-6; CDR3aa: CASSQGEDTQYF
j_gene: TRBJ2-5; v_gene: TRBV7-6; CDR3aa: CASSTGTSEQETQYF
j_gene: TRBJ1-1; v_gene: TRBV6-6; CDR3aa: CASSPTMTGGVEAFF
j_gene: TRBJ2-1; v_gene: TRBV10-3; CDR3aa: CAISEGLAGNSSYNEQFF
j_gene: TRBJ2-3; v_gene: TRBV7-8; CDR3aa: CASSLLAGVEYTQYF
j_gene: TRBJ1-2; v_gene: TRBV15; CDR3aa: CATSRDGNYGYTF
j_gene: TRBJ2-1; v_gene: TRBV5-1; CDR3aa: CASSLGTDPTYNEQFF
j_gene: TRBJ2-5; v_gene: TRBV7-2; CDR3aa: CASSPTSGGAEETQYF
j_gene: TRBJ1-5; v_gene: TRBV28; CDR3aa: CASSRILVRLRSGNQPQHF
j_gene: TRBJ2-3; v_gene: TRBV20-1; CDR3aa: CSARRRTGTDTQYF
j_gene: TRBJ1-4; v_gene: TRBV4-3; CDR3aa: CASSRTGWGNEKLFF
j_gene: TRBJ2-3; v_gene: TRBV7-6; CDR3aa: CASSYTTSGSRDTQYF
j_gene: TRBJ2-3; v_gene: TRBV6-5; CDR3aa: CASSLTGGRPDTQYF
j_gene: TRBJ1-4; v_gene: TRBV13; CDR3aa: CASQGVTDEKLFF
j_gene: TRBJ2-1; v_gene: TRBV10-3; CDR3aa: CAINRGGSEQFF
j_gene: TRBJ1-1; v_gene: TRBV11-2; CDR3aa: CASSLDISGGGRAFF
j_gene: TRBJ2-3; v_gene: TRBV4-1; CDR3aa: CASGDRSAYGTDTQYF
j_gene: TRBJ2-7; v_gene: TRBV2; CDR3aa: CASTAPVLNSYEQYF
j_gene: TRBJ1-4; v_gene: TRBV4-1; CDR3aa: CASSQVGNKNEKLFF
j_gene: TRBJ2-3; v_gene: TRBV20-1; CDR3aa: CSPLSGGSTDTQYF
j_gene: TRBJ1-5; v_gene: TRBV18; CDR3aa: CASSTARDQPQHF
j_gene: TRBJ2-7; v_gene: TRBV19; CDR3aa: CASSTLTGAYEQYF
j_gene: TRBJ2-7; v_gene: TRBV20-1; CDR3aa: CSADGDRAHEQYF
j_gene: TRBJ1-2; v_gene: TRBV6-6; CDR3aa: CASSSIRDSYGYTF
j_gene: TRBJ2-5; v_gene: TRBV7-2; CDR3aa: CASSSPLRGKTQYF
j_gene: TRBJ1-1; v_gene: TRBV4-3; CDR3aa: CASSQDVRTGLGVNTEAFF
j_gene: TRBJ2-5; v_gene: TRBV7-2; CDR3aa: CASRRGGAETQYF
j_gene: TRBJ2-5; v_gene: TRBV20-1; CDR3aa: CSASGPSLETQYF
j_gene: TRBJ2-7; v_gene: TRBV20-1; CDR3aa: CSARSHGIYEQYF
j_gene: TRBJ1-2; v_gene: TRBV7-9; CDR3aa: CASSLEAERSYGYTF
j_gene: TRBJ2-3; v_gene: TRBV12-3/TRBV12-4; CDR3aa: CASSQGLAVRTDTQYF
j_gene: TRBJ1-1; v_gene: TRBV20-1; CDR3aa: CSARDVDTEAFF
j_gene: TRBJ2-3; v_gene: TRBV7-2; CDR3aa: CASSPESGGPTDTQYF
j_gene: TRBJ2-7; v_gene: TRBV10-3; CDR3aa: CAISDPTTQGSYEQYF
j_gene: TRBJ2-2; v_gene: TRBV7-2; CDR3aa: CASSSYTTGELFF
j_gene: TRBJ2-1; v_gene: TRBV28; CDR3aa: CASSPGTGFYNEQFF
j_gene: TRBJ2-1; v_gene: TRBV19; CDR3aa: CASSRSGTIYNEQFF
j_gene: TRBJ2-5; v_gene: TRBV7-6; CDR3aa: CASSTRQGLETQYF
j_gene: TRBJ1-3; v_gene: TRBV7-2; CDR3aa: CASSLGALAGNTIYF
j_gene: TRBJ1-2; v_gene: TRBV14; CDR3aa: CASSHRDGQVGYTF
j_gene: TRBJ1-1; v_gene: TRBV2; CDR3aa: CASRPRTAYTEAFF
j_gene: TRBJ2-3; v_gene: TRBV20-1; CDR3aa: CSARTPGTSTDTQYF
j_gene: TRBJ2-1; v_gene: TRBV10-2; CDR3aa: CASSELRTSGRGNEQFF
j_gene: TRBJ2-3; v_gene: TRBV7-2; CDR3aa: CASRLALVSPDTQYF
j_gene: TRBJ2-5; v_gene: TRBV5-1; CDR3aa: CASSVPSSDETQYF